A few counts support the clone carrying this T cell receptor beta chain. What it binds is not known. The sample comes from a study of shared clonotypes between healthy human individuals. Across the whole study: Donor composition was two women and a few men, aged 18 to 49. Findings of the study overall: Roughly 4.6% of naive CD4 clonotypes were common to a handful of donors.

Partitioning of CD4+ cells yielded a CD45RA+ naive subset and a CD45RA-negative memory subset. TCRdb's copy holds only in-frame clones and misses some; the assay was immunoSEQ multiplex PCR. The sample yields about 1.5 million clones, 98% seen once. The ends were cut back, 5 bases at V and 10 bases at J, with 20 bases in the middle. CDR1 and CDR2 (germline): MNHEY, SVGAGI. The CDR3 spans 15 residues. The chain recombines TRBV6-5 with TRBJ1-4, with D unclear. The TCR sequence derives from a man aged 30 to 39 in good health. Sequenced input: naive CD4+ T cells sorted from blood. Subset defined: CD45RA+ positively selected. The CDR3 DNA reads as TGTGCCAGCAGTCAGGCAGGACGACTTAACGTAAAACTGTTTTTT. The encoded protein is CASSQAGRLNVKLFF.